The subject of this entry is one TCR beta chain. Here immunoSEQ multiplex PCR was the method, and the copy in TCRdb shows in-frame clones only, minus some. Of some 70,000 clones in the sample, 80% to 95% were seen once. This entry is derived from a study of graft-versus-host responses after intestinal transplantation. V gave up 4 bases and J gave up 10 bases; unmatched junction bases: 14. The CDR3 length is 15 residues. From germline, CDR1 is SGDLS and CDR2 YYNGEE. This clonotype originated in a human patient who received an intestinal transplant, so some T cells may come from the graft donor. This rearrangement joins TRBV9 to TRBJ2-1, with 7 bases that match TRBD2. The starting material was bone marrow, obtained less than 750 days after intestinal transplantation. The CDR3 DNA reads TGTGCCAGCAGCCCGCTCCGGGACCCCGGGGGGGAGCAGTTCTTC. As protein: CASSPLRDPGGEQFF. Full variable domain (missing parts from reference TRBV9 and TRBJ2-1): DSGVTQTPKHLITATGQRVTLRCSPRSGDLSVYWYQQSLDQGLQFLIQYYNGEERAKGNILERFSAQQFPDLHSELNLSSLELGDSALYFCASSPLRDPGGEQFFGPGTRLTVL.